Presented here are 28 T cell receptor beta chains from one specimen sequenced in a study of glioma-infiltrating T cells. TCR alpha and beta CDR3 regions were amplified from RNA using iRepertoire nested multiplex PCR. TCRdb called the multiplex PCR reads again in MiXCR, with one record for every CDR3 protein. The data hold fewer than 500,000 distinct CDR3 sequences, with around 38% observed a single time. Material: glioma tissue, nonneoplastic brain tissue, or PBMCs (not recorded which). Every receptor here comes from a human donor with low-grade glioma or glioblastoma, undergoing nonglioma brain surgery, or in good health (not recorded which).

The chain links TRBV20-1 to TRBJ1-2, with 7 bases lining up with TRBD1. CDR3 length: 15 residues. V dropped 3 bases and J dropped 3; count of bases not matched to a gene: 10. Germline lookup yields CDR1 DFQATT and CDR2 SNEGSKA (reference sequence). As DNA, the CDR3 is TGCAGTGCTAGCCAGACAGGGCCTTGGGACTATGGCTACACCTTC. It yields the protein CSASQTGPWDYGYTF.

This clonotype was picked up many times. The rearrangement joins TRBV20-1 to TRBJ2-7; 9 bases line up with TRBD2. CDR3 size: 13 residues. J gave up 3 bases and V 3 bases, and 3 bases lay outside the gene matches. Germline CDR1 and CDR2: DFQATT and SNEGSKA (reference sequence). CDR3 DNA: TGCAGTGCTAGTGGTAGCGGGAGCTACGAGCAGTACTTC. Amino acids: CSASGSGSYEQYF.

This clonotype was seen repeatedly, ten times or more. V gene TRBV28 combines with J gene TRBJ2-7, with D maybe TRBD1 (6 bases). CDR1 and CDR2 from the germline V gene are MDHEN and SYDVKM. The CDR3 covers 14 residues. V was cut by 8 bases and J by 7 bases, with 21 bases left in between. The CDR3 region is CASGSGSVDREQYF. CDR3 sequence (DNA): TGTGCCAGCGGGTCCGGGTCAGTCGACAGGGAGCAGTACTTC.

This clonotype was detected only once. The chain couples TRBV6-9 to TRBJ2-3, with a possible D match to TRBD2 (6 bases). Germline CDR1 reads MNHGY; CDR2 reads SVAAGI. This CDR3 is built from 14 residues. V lost 0 bases and J 3 bases, leaving 7 bases between the germline ends. Here the CDR3 reads CASSYSGRTDTQYF. For the CDR3, the DNA is TGTGCCAGCAGTTATTCCGGGAGAACAGATACGCAGTATTTT.

This rearrangement joins TRBV19 to TRBJ2-1, with a weak D call TRBD1 (6 bases). CDR1 is LNHDA and CDR2 is SQIVND in the germline V gene (reference sequence). The CDR3 is made up of 11 amino acids. Between the trimmed V and J ends, which lost 8 bases and 9 bases, there was a span of 11 bases. The chain's CDR3 is CASRLDSEQFF. CDR3 DNA: TGTGCCAGTCGCCTGGACAGTGAGCAGTTCTTC.

Notes on this clonotype: Since a much larger clone is just one base distant, this may be a read error. This likely comes from a read error, as the CDR3 has no conserved phenylalanine or tryptophan at its end. This sequence joins TRBV6-2 or TRBV6-3 and TRBJ2-3, with 8 bases aligning to TRBD2. J gave up 6 bases and V 2 bases, and 13 bases lay outside the gene matches. Germline CDR1 and CDR2: MNHEY and SVGEGT. CDR3 length equals 17 residues. Here the CDR3 DNA reads TGTGCCAGCAGTTACCGCCTAGGAGCGGGAGTAGCTGATACGCAGTATCTT. Its translation: CASSYRLGAGVADTQYL.

This clonotype was counted a few times. The V and J genes are TRBV6-1 and TRBJ2-5; 8 nucleotides agree with TRBD2. The germline V gene has CDR1 MNHNS and CDR2 SASEGT. J was trimmed by 5 bases and V by 5 bases; bases with no gene match: 7. CDR3 length: 14 residues. CDR3 protein: CASSTGTRLETQYF. The CDR3 DNA reads TGTGCCAGCAGTACAGGGACTAGATTGGAGACCCAGTACTTC.

V gene TRBV28 combines with J gene TRBJ2-1, with a possible D match to TRBD1 (6 bases). The CDR3 is 16 residues long. Germline V gives CDR1 MDHEN, CDR2 SYDVKM. Trimming took 6 bases from V and 0 from J, leaving 15 bases between them. The CDR3 here is CASSSPDSSSYNEQFF. The CDR3 DNA reads TGTGCCAGCAGCTCTCCGGACAGTAGCTCCTACAATGAGCAGTTCTTC.

Turning to this clonotype: This could be a read error, since a much larger clone is one nucleotide away. V is TRBV27 and J is TRBJ1-1; a possible D gene is TRBD1 (6 bases). V was pared by 4 bases and J by 1 base, with 13 bases between. The V gene's germline CDR1 is MNHEY and CDR2 SMNVEV (reference sequence). The CDR3 consists of 15 residues. The CDR3 nucleotides are TGTGCCAGCAGTTCAACGGGGGCTCAGAACACTGAAGCTTTCTTT. The encoded protein is CASSSTGAQNTEAFF.

This chain connects TRBV28 to TRBJ1-1; no clear D gene. This CDR3 is 14 amino acids long. V was cut by 7 bases and J by 3 bases, with 15 bases left in between. The V gene's germline CDR1 is MDHEN and CDR2 SYDVKM. Written as DNA, the CDR3 is TGTGCCAGCAATAACGAGGTTTTTTACACTGAAGCTTTCTTT. This codes for CASNNEVFYTEAFF.

Only a few counts were recorded for this clonotype. The chain couples TRBV19 to TRBJ1-1; 7 nucleotides agree with TRBD1. V was pared by 1 base and J by 4 bases, with 6 bases of the junction left unmatched. CDR1 and CDR2 from the germline V gene are LNHDA and SQIVND (reference sequence). The CDR3 has 15 amino acids. In nucleotides, the CDR3 is TGTGCCAGTAGTATAGTCCCCGCAGGGGGCACTGAAGCTTTCTTT. This gives the protein CASSIVPAGGTEAFF.

Comment on this clonotype: Possible read error: a much larger clone is one base away. Because the CDR3 is missing its conserved closing phenylalanine or tryptophan, this is likely a read error. CDR3 nucleotides: TGTGCCAGCAGTTTTTCGCGGGAGAGGTCCTACGAGCAGTACTCC. It specifies CASSFSRERSYEQYS. This chain links TRBV27 with TRBJ2-7; 7 bases are a match to TRBD2. Germline V gives CDR1 MNHEY, CDR2 SMNVEV (reference sequence). The CDR3 is 15 residues long. Trimming took 3 bases from V and 1 from J; bases not matched to a gene: 6.

The chain joins TRBV25-1 to TRBJ2-7, with D tentatively TRBD2 (5 bases). CDR3 size: 13 residues. Between the trimmed V and J ends, which lost 2 bases and 3 bases, there was a span of 8 bases. The germline V gene encodes CDR1 MGHDK and CDR2 SYGVNS. The CDR3 sequence: CASSEDYYYEQYF. The DNA for the CDR3 is TGTGCCAGCAGTGAAGACTACTACTACGAGCAGTACTTC.

A word on this clonotype: A much larger clone sits a single nucleotide away, making a read error possible. The rearrangement uses TRBV7-2 and TRBJ1-3; D gene uncertain. This CDR3 spans 15 amino acids. Looked up from germline, CDR1 is SGHTA and CDR2 is FQGNSA. The CDR3 DNA sequence: TGTGCCAGCAGCTTAGATAGATACTCTGGAAACACCCTATATTTT. It specifies CASSLDRYSGNTLYF.

The gene calls are TRBV13 and TRBJ2-1; a possible D gene is TRBD1 (5 bases). The V and J ends lost 2 bases and 2 bases respectively, with 13 bases between them. Germline V lookup: CDR1 PRHDT, CDR2 FYEKMQ (reference sequence). The CDR3 is made up of 16 amino acids. CDR3 sequence: CASSLRLGAAYNEQFF. The CDR3 coding sequence is TGTGCCAGCAGCTTAAGGTTAGGGGCAGCCTACAATGAGCAGTTCTTC.

The CDR3 DNA reads as TGTGCCAGCAGCCGAACCGCACAGGGGGCTTCGAGTGGCTACACCTTC. It is translated as CASSRTAQGASSGYTF. This chain joins TRBV7-8 and TRBJ1-2; 9 bases line up with TRBD1. The germline gives CDR1 SGHVS, CDR2 FQNEAQ. The V and J ends lost 5 bases and 7 bases, in that order; junction bases with no gene match: 14. The CDR3 contains 16 residues.

The chain recombines TRBV2 with TRBJ2-5, with a weak D call TRBD2 (5 bases). The ends were cut back, 5 bases at V and 0 bases at J, with 10 bases in the middle. The CDR3 is 14 amino acids. Germline CDR1 SNHLY, CDR2 FYNNEI. The CDR3 bases are TGTGCCAGCAGTCCTGTGCGGGACCAAGAGACCCAGTACTTC. Translating it yields CASSPVRDQETQYF.

The chain recombines TRBV6-5 with TRBJ2-2; D may be TRBD1 or TRBD2 (5 bases each). Trimming cost V 6 bases and J 0 bases, with 17 bases left between them. The germline V gene has CDR1 MNHEY and CDR2 SVGAGI. This CDR3 has 17 residues. The CDR3 nucleotides read TGTGCCAGCAGAGTGGACCCCGGGACGTCGAACACCGGGGAGCTGTTTTTT. Amino acid sequence: CASRVDPGTSNTGELFF.

This clonotype was counted between two and nine times. V and J are TRBV7-2 and TRBJ2-5, with D perhaps TRBD1 or TRBD2 (7 bases each). Germline V gives CDR1 SGHTA, CDR2 FQGNSA. The CDR3 loop spans 15 amino acids. Trimming shortened V by 8 bases and J by 5 bases, and 21 bases separated the two germline ends. Written as DNA, the CDR3 is TGTGCCAGCGCCCTTAGGTGGCAGGGGGGGGAGACCCAGTACTTC. Translation gives CASALRWQGGETQYF.

There are many counts of this clonotype. This rearrangement joins TRBV28 to TRBJ1-5, with D tentatively TRBD1 (5 bases). CDR1 and CDR2 (germline): MDHEN, SYDVKM. This CDR3 spans 15 amino acids. The ends were cut back, 4 bases at V and 8 bases at J, with 18 bases in the middle. The CDR3 DNA reads TGTGCCAGCAGTTCGTCCGGGACCAAAACGGAGCCCCAGCATTTT. This gives the protein CASSSSGTKTEPQHF.

This clonotype showed up just once. The chain employs TRBV7-6 and TRBJ2-5; 10 nucleotides line up with TRBD2. There are 18 residues in the CDR3. The trim removed 1 base at V and 5 bases at J, leaving 13 bases unmatched. The germline V gene encodes CDR1 SGHVS and CDR2 FNYEAQ. CDR3 coding DNA: TGTGCCAGCAGCTTAGTGACTAGCGGGTCCGTCCCCACGGAGACCCAGTACTTC. It yields the protein CASSLVTSGSVPTETQYF.

This sequence joins TRBV27 and TRBJ2-3; the match to TRBD1 covers 11 bases. Trimming cost V 1 base and J 4 bases; bases outside gene matches: 10. The length of the CDR3 is 18 residues. Per the germline V gene, CDR1 is MNHEY and CDR2 is SMNVEV (reference sequence). CDR3 amino acids: CASSLLLSGTGGSDTQYF. The CDR3 coding sequence is TGTGCCAGCAGTTTATTACTATCGGGGACAGGGGGTTCAGATACGCAGTATTTT.

This clonotype was observed a handful of times. The J gene is TRBJ1-4, the V gene TRBV15; D gene ambiguous. Germline CDR1 LNHNV, CDR2 YYDKDF (reference sequence). V lost 0 bases, J lost 6 bases, and 8 bases lay in between. There are 14 residues in the CDR3. The CDR3 DNA follows: TGTGCCACCAGCAGAGATCGTGAGGATGAAAAACTGTTTTTT. Protein sequence: CATSRDREDEKLFF. Variable domain in full (rest from reference TRBV15 and TRBJ1-4): DAMVIQNPRYQVTQFGKPVTLSCSQTLNHNVMYWYQQKSSQAPKLLFHYYDKDFNNEADTPDNFQSRRPNTSFCFLDIRSPGLGDTAMYLCATSRDREDEKLFFGSGTQLSVL.

With respect to this clonotype: A read error is possible here, since a much larger clone lies one base away. The chain carries TRBV27 and TRBJ1-1, with a tentative D call TRBD1 (5 bases). The CDR3 is 13 residues long. From germline, CDR1 is MNHEY and CDR2 SMNVEV (reference sequence). The CDR3 loop reads CASGFRGETEAFF. The DNA of the CDR3 is TGTGCCAGCGGTTTTAGAGGGGAGACTGAAGCTTTCTTT.

In regard to this clonotype: This may come from a read error, since a much larger clone is one base off. This chain links TRBV15 with TRBJ2-1; D is unclear. TRBJ2-5 matches the DNA end more closely, so the J call is doubtful. The germline V gene encodes CDR1 LNHNV and CDR2 YYDKDF (reference sequence). The CDR3 is 16 amino acids. The CDR3, as DNA: TGTGCCACCAGCAGAGATCTGGAGCTACTCGAAGAGACCCAGTACTTC. Translating it yields CATSRDLELLEETQYF.

As for this clonotype: At one boundary the junction diverges from the germline segment, which might be a read error. The V and J genes are TRBV28 and TRBJ2-5; a possible D gene is TRBD1 (6 bases). CDR3 length: 14 residues. The germline gives CDR1 MDHEN, CDR2 SYDVKM. The CDR3 DNA reads TGTGCCCGCAGAAGGGCCAAGCAGGGGCAGACCCAGTACTTC. Its translation is CARRRAKQGQTQYF.

To note about this clonotype: Possible read error: a much larger clone is one base away. This chain connects TRBV24-1 to TRBJ2-1; D is unresolved. V was clipped by 0 bases and J by 11 bases, with 13 bases between them. The CDR3 sequence is 14 residues long. CDR1 KGHDR and CDR2 SFDVKD come from the germline V gene. DNA of the CDR3: TGTGCCACCAGTGATTTGAAGTCTCAGAATAAGCAGTTCTTC. This encodes CATSDLKSQNKQFF.

This chain uses TRBV4-3 with TRBJ2-7; 7 bases agree with TRBD2. The CDR3 runs to 16 residues. The junction had 5 bases not matched to a gene; V was cut back by 0 bases and J by 0 bases. The V gene's germline CDR1 is LGHNA and CDR2 YSLEER. Here the CDR3 reads CASSQDIAGYSYEQYF. The CDR3 DNA is TGCGCCAGCAGCCAAGACATAGCGGGTTACTCCTACGAGCAGTACTTC.